These 10 T cell receptor beta chains were all obtained from the same sample, sequenced in a study of control samples from healthy donors and cancer patients. TCRdb keeps only in-frame clones here, not all; method: immunoSEQ multiplex PCR. The sample has some 100,000 clones; roughly nine tenths are singletons. Sequenced sample: blood. These receptor sequences come from a woman between 45 and 65 years old in good health.

This chain's CDR3 is CASSLKAGPANEQYF. In DNA form, the CDR3 reads TGTGCCAGCAGCTTAAAGGCGGGACCCGCCAACGAGCAGTACTTC. This chain uses TRBV7-3 with TRBJ2-7; tentative D call: TRBD2 (6 bases). Germline V gene lookup returns CDR1 SGHTA and CDR2 FQGTGA. This CDR3 has 15 residues. V was cut by 1 base and J by 5 bases, with 15 bases left in between.

The gene calls are TRBV28 and TRBJ2-7; weak D call: TRBD2 (6 bases). Between the trimmed V and J ends, which lost 5 bases and 6 bases, there was a span of 8 bases. The length of the CDR3 is 11 residues. Germline lookup yields CDR1 MDHEN and CDR2 SYDVKM. CDR3 DNA sequence: TGTGCCAGCAGTCAACTAGCCGAGCAGTACTTC. Protein: CASSQLAEQYF.

A remark on this clone: At one end, the junction sequence differs from germline, possibly due to a read error. CDR3 bases: TGTGCCACCCTACACCGGGACGAGTGGACGTTTGGCTACATCTTC. Translation: CATLHRDEWTFGYIF. The V call is TRBV5-6, the J call TRBJ1-2, with a tentative D call TRBD1 (5 bases). This CDR3 has 15 residues. Germline-derived CDR1 and CDR2 are SGHDT and YYEEEE.

The CDR3, as DNA: TGTGCCAGCAGTGAAGGACAGAATAGCAATCAGCCCCAGCATTTT. Its translation: CASSEGQNSNQPQHF. The rearrangement links TRBV6-1 to TRBJ1-5; TRBD1 might be the D (5 bases). Germline V lookup: CDR1 MNHNS, CDR2 SASEGT. Trimming left V 1 base short and J 0 bases short, with 7 bases between. This CDR3 contains 15 residues.

This clone was seen once. The chain has TRBV9 and TRBJ2-3; no firm D call. Deletions cut 5 bases from V and 2 bases from J, with 6 bases between. Germline V gene data show CDR1 as SGDLS and CDR2 as YYNGEE. This CDR3 is 12 amino acids long. The CDR3 DNA sequence: TGTGCCAGCAGTAGGGTCACAGATACGCAGTATTTT. It translates to CASSRVTDTQYF.

A few counts support this clone. The genes are TRBV4-3 and TRBJ1-6, with D unclear. The CDR3 loop spans 16 amino acids. Trimming removed 0 bases from V and 9 bases from J, with 15 bases in between. Germline V gives CDR1 LGHNA, CDR2 YSLEER. The DNA of the CDR3 is TGCGCCAGCAGCCAAGATGCGGACCTTACCGGTTCACCCCTCCACTTT. Residues: CASSQDADLTGSPLHF.

This chain links TRBV19 with TRBJ1-1; D may be TRBD1 (5 bases). V lost 3 bases and J lost 1, with 12 bases in between. Germline CDR1 and CDR2: LNHDA and SQIVND (reference sequence). CDR3 length: 15 residues. This chain's CDR3 is CASSMANRRNTEAFF. The CDR3 bases are TGTGCCAGTAGTATGGCGAACAGGAGGAACACTGAAGCTTTCTTT.

The CDR3 here is CASSRAGTDSYEQYF. The CDR3 coding sequence is TGTGCCAGCAGTCGAGCCGGGACAGACTCCTACGAGCAGTACTTC. V and J are TRBV25-1 and TRBJ2-7; 7 bases line up with TRBD1. Germline V lookup: CDR1 MGHDK, CDR2 SYGVNS. This CDR3 is built from 15 residues. The V gene end was trimmed by 5 bases and the J gene end by 0 bases; junction bases not matched to a gene: 7.

The DNA of the CDR3 is TGTGCCAGCAGTTCGGGCCACAGGATATTAGGCTACACCTTC. Its protein product is CASSSGHRILGYTF. The chain joins TRBV5-4 to TRBJ1-2; D perhaps matches TRBD1 (5 bases). Trimming shortened V by 5 bases and J by 8 bases, and 19 bases separated the two germline ends. The CDR3 consists of 14 residues. CDR1 is SGHNT and CDR2 is YYREEE in the germline V gene (reference sequence).

This clone has only one observation. This CDR3 reads CASSEGQGYSPLHF. CDR3 bases: TGTGCCAGCAGTGAGGGACAGGGGTATTCACCCCTCCACTTT. J is TRBJ1-6 and V is TRBV6-1; TRBD1 aligns across 10 bases. The CDR3 has 14 amino acids. The junction had 1 base not matched to a gene; V was cut back by 3 bases and J by 8 bases. Germline V gene data show CDR1 as MNHNS and CDR2 as SASEGT.